Detailed here is one TCR beta chain. What it recognizes is unknown. This sample is part of a study of blood T cells in healthy people across ages. A J-beta primer mix and a sample-barcoded 5' primer were used in a second PCR of roughly 6 to 11 cycles. Template switching added a 12-random-nucleotide identifier to every cDNA molecule. TCRdb called the 5' RACE reads again in MiXCR, with one record for every CDR3 protein. Of roughly 560,000 distinct CDR3 sequences detected, 24% appear once; the ten largest clones hold around 10%. Notes on the study in general: Older individuals had lower TCR beta diversity per million T cells (the decline was roughly linear). Since the PBMCs were unsorted, naive and antigen-experienced cells could not be conclusively compared.

The same specimen was also included in a second study, on T cells of mothers and their children. Per that paper: An overlap that was slightly higher, though non-significant, was seen in related mother-child pairs versus unrelated pairs.

This sequence was found in a boy younger than 18 in good health. The sample consisted of blood.

CDR3 bases: TGTGCCAGCAGTTTTTACACCAATCAGCCCCAGCATTTT. Its protein product is CASSFYTNQPQHF. The chain combines TRBV12-3 or TRBV12-4 with TRBJ1-5; no reliable D call. The CDR3 is made up of 13 amino acids. V shed 3 bases and J shed 3 bases, with 6 bases lying between them.